Below, 15 T cell receptor beta chains from the same sample are listed, as sequenced in a study of blood T cell repertoires in COVID-19. Assay used: immunoSEQ multiplex PCR; TCRdb lists only in-frame clones, some missing. There are approximately 240,000 clones in the sample; roughly 90% occur only once, and about 6% lies in the top ten. What was sequenced was PBMCs or T cells enriched from blood (not recorded which). All receptors derive from a woman aged 30 to 39 with acute COVID-19.

The rearrangement joins TRBV28 to TRBJ2-4, with a tentative D call TRBD2 (6 bases). V was trimmed by 3 bases and J by 1 base, leaving 10 bases between them. The CDR3 extends over 15 amino acids. Per the germline V gene, CDR1 is MDHEN and CDR2 is SYDVKM. The CDR3 bases are TGTGCCAGCAGTTTGGGGGGACTGGCCAAAAACATTCAGTACTTC. Its translation is CASSLGGLAKNIQYF.

A few counts support this clone. This chain connects TRBV28 to TRBJ2-2; TRBD1 agrees at 7 bases. The germline CDR1 and CDR2 sequences are MDHEN and SYDVKM. Trimming cost V 3 bases and J 3 bases; bases outside gene matches: 4. This CDR3 region has 15 residues. CDR3 region: CASSLTGMDTGELFF. The DNA of the CDR3 is TGTGCCAGCAGTTTGACAGGGATGGACACCGGGGAGCTGTTTTTT.

The chain recombines TRBV5-1 with TRBJ1-2; no clear D. The germline V and J ends were trimmed by 4 bases and 4 bases, with 17 bases remaining between them. The CDR3 spans 15 residues. The germline CDR1 and CDR2 sequences are SGHRS and YFSETQ. This CDR3 is CASSPSSGDPYGYTF. The CDR3 DNA follows: TGCGCCAGCAGCCCTTCCTCGGGAGATCCCTATGGCTACACCTTC.

The chain employs TRBV6-1 and TRBJ1-3; D call uncertain. The CDR3 is 15 residues long. V lost 2 bases and J 2 bases, leaving 10 bases between the germline ends. Germline V gene data show CDR1 as MNHNS and CDR2 as SASEGT. CDR3 amino acids: CASSETGETGNTIYF. The CDR3 nucleotides read TGTGCCAGCAGTGAAACGGGAGAAACTGGAAACACCATATATTTT.

The chain recombines TRBV10-2 with TRBJ1-1; D perhaps matches TRBD1 (5 bases). The CDR3 covers 16 residues. Trimming cost V 5 bases and J 1 base, with 17 bases left between them. Germline-derived CDR1 and CDR2 are WSHSY and SAAADI. CDR3 sequence: CASSQVLGLPNTEAFF. In nucleotides, the CDR3 is TGCGCCAGCAGTCAAGTCTTGGGACTGCCGAACACTGAAGCTTTCTTT.

This clone was observed once. This chain uses TRBV11-3 with TRBJ2-3, with TRBD2 identical over 9 bases. Losses at the gene ends were 6 bases for V and 4 bases for J; bases not matched to a gene: 17. Germline values: CDR1 SGHNT, CDR2 YENEEA. The CDR3 is 18 amino acids. The CDR3 bases are TGTGCCAGCAGGATCGAAATCGGCGGGAGGGGTGTATCAGATACGCAGTATTTT. Translated: CASRIEIGGRGVSDTQYF.

CDR3 in amino acids: CASSYSKGAGNYGYTF. CDR3 sequence (DNA): TGTGCCAGCAGTTACTCAAAGGGGGCAGGGAACTATGGCTACACCTTC. The V call is TRBV6-5, the J call TRBJ1-2; 7 bases map to TRBD1. The CDR3 loop spans 16 amino acids. CDR1 and CDR2 from the germline V gene are MNHEY and SVGAGI. Trimming removed 0 bases from V and 2 bases from J; junction bases left unmatched: 6.

CDR3 protein: CASSLTGPTDTQYF. The CDR3 DNA reads TGTGCCAGCAGCTTGACAGGGCCCACAGATACGCAGTATTTT. The chain uses TRBV7-6 and TRBJ2-3, with 7 bases identical to TRBD1. CDR3 length: 14 residues. Germline CDR1 and CDR2: SGHVS and FNYEAQ. After removal of 3 bases from V and 2 bases from J, the junction contained 2 bases not matched to a gene.

V and J are TRBV11-2 and TRBJ1-2; D is undetermined. The CDR3 length is 15 residues. Trimming removed 5 bases at V and 5 bases at J, with 18 bases between. Germline V gene lookup returns CDR1 SGHAT and CDR2 FQNNGV. CDR3 protein: CASSPPGSRKYGYTF. As DNA, the CDR3 is TGTGCCAGCAGCCCTCCAGGAAGCAGAAAATATGGCTACACCTTC.

The rearrangement links TRBV5-4 to TRBJ1-5, with D maybe TRBD1 (5 bases). With 4 bases removed from V and 2 bases from J, the gap between germline ends came to 16 bases. The CDR3 covers 16 residues. Germline loops: CDR1 SGHNT, CDR2 YYREEE (reference sequence). The CDR3 reads CASSPGGGLGNQPQHF. The DNA for the CDR3 is TGTGCCAGCAGCCCCGGGGGGGGGTTGGGCAATCAGCCCCAGCATTTT.

V is TRBV28 and J is TRBJ2-5, with a possible D match to TRBD2 (6 bases). Germline loops: CDR1 MDHEN, CDR2 SYDVKM. V lost 5 bases to trimming and J lost 5 bases, with 18 bases between them. This CDR3 region has 15 residues. The CDR3 is CASSQRMGGGETQYF. CDR3 sequence (DNA): TGTGCCAGCAGTCAACGGATGGGGGGTGGGGAGACCCAGTACTTC.

V gene TRBV3-1 (or the pseudogene TRBV3-2) combines with J gene TRBJ1-2; TRBD1 matches at 9 bases. This CDR3 contains 19 residues. Trimming at V came to 3 bases and at J to 0 bases, leaving 14 bases not matched to a gene. CDR1 and CDR2 from the germline V gene are LGHDT and YNNKEL (reference sequence). The CDR3 DNA reads as TGTGCCAGCAGCCACGTGCCGGGACAGGGAGACTTAACTAACTATGGCTACACCTTC. This gives the protein CASSHVPGQGDLTNYGYTF.

This chain joins TRBV19 and TRBJ1-2, with TRBD1 as a possible D gene (6 bases). Trimming took off 5 bases at V and 6 bases at J, with 25 bases between the two ends. Germline lookup yields CDR1 LNHDA and CDR2 SQIVND (reference sequence). The CDR3 is 17 residues long. The chain's CDR3 is CASSLDSVYPAVDGYTF. DNA of the CDR3: TGTGCCAGTAGTTTGGACAGTGTCTACCCAGCAGTAGATGGCTACACCTTC. Variable domain in full (rest from reference TRBV19 and TRBJ1-2): DGGITQSPKYLFRKEGQNVTLSCEQNLNHDAMYWYRQDPGQGLRLIYYSQIVNDFQKGDIAEGYSVSREKKESFPLTVTSAQKNPTAFYLCASSLDSVYPAVDGYTFGSGTRLTVV.

This chain joins TRBV4-1 and TRBJ2-2; TRBD2 agrees at 13 bases. Germline V gene lookup returns CDR1 MGHRA and CDR2 YSYEKL. The CDR3 runs to 17 residues. The V and J ends lost 4 bases and 4 bases, in that order; junction bases with no gene match: 6. The CDR3 region is CASSPGTSGDLTGELFF. CDR3 bases: TGCGCCAGCAGCCCCGGGACTAGCGGGGACCTCACCGGGGAGCTGTTTTTT.

The rearrangement links TRBV5-1 to TRBJ2-1, with a possible D match to TRBD2 (5 bases). The CDR3 is 16 amino acids. CDR1 is SGHRS, CDR2 YFSETQ, per germline. Deletions cut 0 bases from V and 0 bases from J, with 10 bases between. CDR3 residues: CASSLGTASSYNEQFF. Here the CDR3 DNA reads TGCGCCAGCAGCTTGGGGACTGCCAGCTCCTACAATGAGCAGTTCTTC.